Listed here are 21 T cell receptor beta chains from one sample, sequenced in a study of T cell repertoires in cytomegalovirus infection. TCRdb used MiXCR to reprocess the reads, holding one entry per CDR3 protein. The profile shows approximately 250,000 distinct CDR3 sequences, around an eighth of them singletons. The sample comprised PBMCs. These receptors came from a human donor in good health (CMV status not recorded). Some clones in this sample may be carry-over from other donors' samples.

The chain is built from TRBV11-2 and TRBJ2-1; 7 bases are a match to TRBD2. Germline CDR1 and CDR2: SGHAT and FQNNGV. Trimming at V came to 4 bases and at J to 2 bases, leaving 5 bases not matched to a gene. The CDR3 spans 15 residues. The CDR3 spells CASSSGGTTYNEQFF. The CDR3 bases are TGTGCCAGCAGCTCGGGCGGGACTACCTACAATGAGCAGTTCTTC.

V and J are TRBV20-1 and TRBJ2-1, with 9 bases that match TRBD1. The CDR3 has 14 amino acids. Trimming took 6 bases from V and 5 from J; bases not matched to a gene: 8. The V gene's germline CDR1 is DFQATT and CDR2 SNEGSKA (reference sequence). CDR3 sequence reads: CSANPGQGHNEQFF. The CDR3 DNA is TGCAGTGCGAACCCGGGACAGGGACACAATGAGCAGTTCTTC.

At least ten counts were recorded for this clonotype. The chain is built from TRBV5-6 and TRBJ1-4, with a possible D match to TRBD1 (5 bases). The CDR3 consists of 14 residues. Deletions cut 7 bases from V and 4 bases from J, with 14 bases between. Germline-derived CDR1 and CDR2 are SGHDT and YYEEEE. The CDR3 spells CASANGAYNEKLFF. DNA of the CDR3: TGTGCCAGCGCCAATGGGGCCTATAATGAAAAACTGTTTTTT.

This clonotype was seen many times. The chain joins TRBV6-1 to TRBJ1-6; tentatively, D is TRBD1 (5 bases). This CDR3 spans 15 amino acids. Per the germline V gene, CDR1 is MNHNS and CDR2 is SASEGT. V was shortened by 6 bases and J by 3 bases, with 12 bases between the two germline ends. The CDR3 reads CASSRQQIYNSPLHF. The DNA of the CDR3 is TGTGCCAGCAGCAGACAGCAGATCTATAATTCACCCCTCCACTTT.

This clonotype has a count of ten or more. V and J are TRBV7-2 and TRBJ1-1, with D maybe TRBD1 (5 bases). The CDR3 has 15 residues. Trimming took off 5 bases at V and 5 bases at J, with 18 bases between the two ends. Germline CDR1 is SGHTA and CDR2 is FQGNSA. This CDR3 reads CASSPKSGEGTEAFF. The DNA for the CDR3 is TGTGCCAGCAGCCCCAAGTCGGGAGAGGGGACTGAAGCTTTCTTT.

Note on this clonotype: A read error may explain this, as a much larger clone is one base away. The CDR3 coding sequence is TGTGCCAGCACCCCGCGCGGTAGCAGCTACGAGCAGTACTTC. As protein: CASTPRGSSYEQYF. The genes are TRBV12-3 or TRBV12-4 and TRBJ2-7, with D hard to call. Trimming pared 7 bases from V and 3 bases from J, leaving 16 bases between. The CDR3 loop spans 14 amino acids.

This clonotype has at least ten counts. The genes are TRBV7-2 and TRBJ2-7; 10 bases are a match to TRBD1. CDR3 size: 15 residues. The germline gives CDR1 SGHTA, CDR2 FQGNSA. The trim removed 6 bases at V and 4 bases at J, leaving 9 bases unmatched. CDR3 region: CASSYSGTGDYEQYF. The CDR3 DNA follows: TGTGCCAGCAGTTACTCCGGGACAGGGGATTACGAGCAGTACTTC.

This clonotype was recorded a few times. J is TRBJ1-1 and V is TRBV25-1; D ambiguous. The CDR3 spans 13 residues. Germline V gene data show CDR1 as MGHDK and CDR2 as SYGVNS. Trimming left V 4 bases short and J 1 base short, with 7 bases between. CDR3 in amino acids: CASSGRQNTEAFF. The CDR3 DNA is TGTGCCAGCAGTGGAAGACAGAACACTGAAGCTTTCTTT. Variable domain in full (rest from reference TRBV25-1 and TRBJ1-1): EADIYQTPRYLVIGTGKKITLECSQTMGHDKMYWYQQDPGMELHLIHYSYGVNSTEKGDLSSESTVSRIRTEHFPLTLESARPSHTSQYLCASSGRQNTEAFFGQGTRLTVV.

This clonotype was found once. This chain links TRBV12-3 or TRBV12-4 with TRBJ1-1; D may be TRBD1 (5 bases). The V and J ends lost 3 bases and 4 bases respectively, with 12 bases between them. The CDR3 loop spans 14 amino acids. CDR3 DNA sequence: TGTGCCAGCAGTTTGGCAGGGATCGGCACTGAAGCTTTCTTT. Translating it yields CASSLAGIGTEAFF.

At least ten counts were recorded for this clonotype. The chain uses TRBV11-3 and TRBJ2-2, with D possibly TRBD2 on 6 matching bases. The CDR3 runs to 16 residues. The V end lost 1 base, the J end lost 8 bases, and 17 bases lay between the germline ends. CDR1 and CDR2 from the germline V gene are SGHNT and YENEEA. The CDR3 bases are TGTGCCAGCAGCTTAGCTTCCGGGGGACGGATAGGGGAGCTGTTTTTT. Encoded protein: CASSLASGGRIGELFF.

Ten or more counts support this clonotype. The chain couples TRBV11-2 to TRBJ2-3, with 11 nucleotides matching TRBD2. CDR3 size: 18 residues. The germline CDR1 and CDR2 sequences are SGHAT and FQNNGV. V lost 0 bases, J lost 0 bases, and 5 bases stayed unmatched. CDR3 protein: CASSLDQRTSGSTDTQYF. The CDR3 nucleotides are TGTGCCAGCAGCTTAGATCAAAGGACTAGCGGGAGCACAGATACGCAGTATTTT.

This clonotype came up a few times. The gene calls are TRBV19 and TRBJ2-4, with 12 bases fitting TRBD2. The V gene's germline CDR1 is LNHDA and CDR2 SQIVND (reference sequence). This CDR3 contains 15 residues. V shed 5 bases, J shed 12 bases, and the junction held 11 bases outside the gene matches. The CDR3 here is CASSAQTSGRISQYF. The CDR3 DNA reads TGTGCCAGTAGTGCGCAGACTAGCGGGAGAATCAGTCAGTACTTC.

Ten or more counts support this clonotype. This chain joins TRBV7-2 and TRBJ1-5, with D perhaps TRBD1 (5 bases). The V end lost 3 bases, the J end lost 3 bases, and 6 bases lay between the germline ends. The V gene's germline CDR1 is SGHTA and CDR2 FQGNSA. The CDR3 sequence is 13 residues long. The DNA of the CDR3 is TGTGCCAGCAGCTTCAGGGACAATCAGCCCCAGCATTTT. Protein: CASSFRDNQPQHF. Full variable domain (missing parts from reference TRBV7-2 and TRBJ1-5): GAGVSQSPSNKVTEKGKDVELRCDPISGHTALYWYRQSLGQGLEFLIYFQGNSAPDKSGLPSDRFSAERTGGSVSTLTIQRTQQEDSAVYLCASSFRDNQPQHFGDGTRLSIL.

This chain connects TRBV28 to TRBJ2-7; 8 bases map to TRBD1. The CDR3 is 14 amino acids. The germline gives CDR1 MDHEN, CDR2 SYDVKM. V was clipped by 5 bases and J by 3 bases; unmatched bases: 6. This chain's CDR3 is CASSPTTGDYEQYF. In DNA form, the CDR3 reads TGTGCCAGCAGTCCAACGACAGGGGACTACGAGCAGTACTTC.

The V and J genes are TRBV30 and TRBJ1-2; a weak D match, TRBD1 (6 bases). CDR1 and CDR2 from the germline V gene are GTSNPN and SVGIG (reference sequence). Trimming took 3 bases from V and 7 from J, leaving 18 bases between them. The CDR3 is made up of 14 amino acids. Here the CDR3 reads CAWRIRSGGRGYTF. In DNA, the CDR3 is TGTGCCTGGAGGATACGTTCCGGGGGCCGTGGCTACACCTTC.

In its sample, this clonotype was seen a few times. V and J are TRBV11-2 and TRBJ1-2, with D possibly TRBD1 on 6 matching bases. This CDR3 is 20 amino acids long. The V gene's germline CDR1 is SGHAT and CDR2 FQNNGV. The V end was cut by 5 bases, the J end by 0 bases, with 28 bases between. CDR3 region: CASSPQGGARQSIANYGYTF. CDR3 DNA sequence: TGTGCCAGCAGCCCACAGGGTGGGGCCCGACAATCAATCGCTAACTATGGCTACACCTTC.

This chain connects TRBV20-1 to TRBJ2-3; 7 bases align to TRBD2. The ends lost 6 bases at V and 2 bases at J; junction bases unmatched: 8. This CDR3 is built from 14 residues. Germline assignment: CDR1 DFQATT and CDR2 SNEGSKA (reference sequence). The CDR3 bases are TGCAGTGCCGGTGGCGGGGGAAACACAGATACGCAGTATTTT. Protein product: CSAGGGGNTDTQYF.

CDR3 DNA sequence: TGTGCCAGCAGCCCCCGGGGATCCCTAGGTATCGGCTACACCTTC. Its protein product is CASSPRGSLGIGYTF. This rearrangement joins TRBV11-3 to TRBJ1-2; no firm D call. Trimming pared 5 bases from V and 8 bases from J, leaving 21 bases between. Germline loops: CDR1 SGHNT, CDR2 YENEEA. This CDR3 has 15 amino acids.

Comments on this clonotype: With a much larger clone just one base away, this may be a read error. This chain connects TRBV4-3 to TRBJ2-5; 9 bases are shared with TRBD2. This CDR3 comprises 15 residues. CDR1 LGHNA and CDR2 YSLEER come from the germline V gene. V dropped 4 bases and J dropped 4; count of bases not matched to a gene: 7. The CDR3 region has the DNA TGCGCCAGCAGCCCAGCTAGCGGGAACGGAGAGACCCAGTACTTC. It is translated as CASSPASGNGETQYF.

Many counts were recorded for this clonotype. The chain couples TRBV11-2 to TRBJ2-1, with D unclear. Germline CDR1 SGHAT, CDR2 FQNNGV. V was clipped by 2 bases and J by 0 bases, with 5 bases between them. The CDR3 loop spans 14 amino acids. CDR3 protein: CASSLLNSYNEQFF. Here the CDR3 DNA reads TGTGCCAGCAGCTTACTAAACTCCTACAATGAGCAGTTCTTC.

This clonotype was detected only a few times. The chain couples TRBV20-1 to TRBJ2-3; 7 nucleotides match TRBD2. This CDR3 region has 15 residues. CDR1 is DFQATT and CDR2 is SNEGSKA in the germline V gene (reference sequence). The V and J ends lost 1 base and 5 bases, in that order; junction bases with no gene match: 9. The CDR3 DNA follows: TGCAGTGCTAGAGGCCGGGGCGGGAGTAAAGATACGCAGTATTTT. Residues: CSARGRGGSKDTQYF.